This T cell receptor (beta chain) was sequenced for a study of cytomegalovirus exposure and HLA in healthy donors. Primers for the PCR totalled 60 Vbeta and 13 Jbeta. Sequencing was performed with immunoSEQ multiplex PCR; in TCRdb, only in-frame clones are kept and a portion is missing. The sample contains 100,000 to 150,000 clones, over 75% of which appear only once. Losses at the gene ends were 5 bases for V and 6 bases for J; bases not matched to a gene: 6. The CDR3 runs to 14 residues. The V gene's germline CDR1 is PRHDT and CDR2 FYEKMQ (reference sequence). The sequenced sample was PBMCs. The receptor's source is a man aged 25 to 40 in good health and CMV-seronegative. The J gene is TRBJ1-1, the V gene TRBV13, with TRBD1 matching 10 bases. The CDR3 sequence: CASSPRDRGPEAFF. CDR3 nucleotide sequence: TGTGCCAGCAGCCCACGGGACAGGGGACCTGAAGCTTTCTTT. The full variable domain, completed using reference TRBV13 and TRBJ1-1, is AAGVIQSPRHLIKEKRETATLKCYPIPRHDTVYWYQQGPGQDPQFLISFYEKMQSDKGSIPDRFSAQQFSDYHSELNMSSLELGDSALYFCASSPRDRGPEAFFGQGTRLTVV.